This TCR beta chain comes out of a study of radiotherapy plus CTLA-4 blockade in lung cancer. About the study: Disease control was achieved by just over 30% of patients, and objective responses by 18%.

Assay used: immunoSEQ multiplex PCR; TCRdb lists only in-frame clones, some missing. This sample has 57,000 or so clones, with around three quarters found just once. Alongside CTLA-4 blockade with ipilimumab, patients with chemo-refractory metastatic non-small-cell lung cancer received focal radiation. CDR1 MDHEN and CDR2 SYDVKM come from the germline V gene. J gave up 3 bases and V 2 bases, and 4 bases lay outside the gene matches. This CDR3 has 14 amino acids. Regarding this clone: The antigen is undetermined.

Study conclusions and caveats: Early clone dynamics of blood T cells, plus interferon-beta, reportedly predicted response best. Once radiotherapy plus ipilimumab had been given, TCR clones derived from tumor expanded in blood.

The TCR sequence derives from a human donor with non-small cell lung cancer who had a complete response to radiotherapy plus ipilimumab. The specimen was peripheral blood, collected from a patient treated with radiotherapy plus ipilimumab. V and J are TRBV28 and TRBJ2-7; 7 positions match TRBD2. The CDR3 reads CASSLAGDYYEQYV. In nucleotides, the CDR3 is TGTGCCAGCAGTTTAGCGGGAGACTACTACGAGCAGTACGTC.